This record concerns one T cell receptor beta chain sequence. This sample was included in a study of blood T cell repertoires in COVID-19. Study overall: The samples span acute and convalescent COVID-19 from the United States, Italy and Spain. T cells, B-cell-depleted T cells, or PBMCs supplied cDNA or gDNA.

Authors' methods: Nucleated cell number was recorded as an estimate derived from reference gene primer amplification. Clones were sequenced by immunoSEQ multiplex PCR, and TCRdb holds only the in-frame ones, with some missing. For V, J and clone size, that table is used; D and trimming come from the DNA. Of approximately 47,000 clones in the sample, 84% were seen once. Trimming cost V 4 bases and J 1 base; bases outside gene matches: 10. In germline, CDR1 is MGHDK, CDR2 SYGVNS. This CDR3 comprises 17 residues. Source material: peripheral blood. The gene calls are TRBV25-1 and TRBJ2-5; 9 bases match TRBD1. This sequence was found in a man aged 55 to 69 with acute or convalescent COVID-19. CDR3: CASSGPRDRALQETQYF. Here the CDR3 DNA reads TGTGCCAGCAGTGGCCCCCGGGACAGGGCACTCCAAGAGACCCAGTACTTC. Supplemented by reference TRBV25-1 and TRBJ2-5, the full variable domain reads EADIYQTPRYLVIGTGKKITLECSQTMGHDKMYWYQQDPGMELHLIHYSYGVNSTEKGDLSSESTVSRIRTEHFPLTLESARPSHTSQYLCASSGPRDRALQETQYFGPGTRLLVL.